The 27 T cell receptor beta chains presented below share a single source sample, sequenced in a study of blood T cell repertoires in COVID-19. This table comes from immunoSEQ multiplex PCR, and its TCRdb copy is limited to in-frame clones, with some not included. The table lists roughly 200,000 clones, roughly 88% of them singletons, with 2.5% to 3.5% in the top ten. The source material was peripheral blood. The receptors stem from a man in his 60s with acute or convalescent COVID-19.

CDR3 in amino acids: CSASSAINEKLFF. In DNA, the CDR3 is TGCAGTGCTAGTTCCGCGATTAATGAAAAACTGTTTTTT. This chain uses TRBV20-1 with TRBJ1-4, with no clear D. Trimming left V 3 bases short and J 4 bases short, with 9 bases between. The CDR3 runs to 13 residues. Germline CDR1 and CDR2: DFQATT and SNEGSKA (reference sequence).

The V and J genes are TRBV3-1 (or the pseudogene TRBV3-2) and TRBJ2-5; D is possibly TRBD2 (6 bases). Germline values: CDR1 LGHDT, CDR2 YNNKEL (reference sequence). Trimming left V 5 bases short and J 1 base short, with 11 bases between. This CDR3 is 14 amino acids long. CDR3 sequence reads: CASSNSGFQETQYF. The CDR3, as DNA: TGTGCCAGCAGCAATAGCGGCTTCCAAGAGACCCAGTACTTC.

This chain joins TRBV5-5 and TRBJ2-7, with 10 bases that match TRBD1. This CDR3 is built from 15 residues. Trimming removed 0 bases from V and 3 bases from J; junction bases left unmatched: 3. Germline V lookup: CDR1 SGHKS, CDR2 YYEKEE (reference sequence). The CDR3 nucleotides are TGTGCCAGCAGCTTGGCGACAGGGGGCATCTACGAGCAGTACTTC. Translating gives CASSLATGGIYEQYF.

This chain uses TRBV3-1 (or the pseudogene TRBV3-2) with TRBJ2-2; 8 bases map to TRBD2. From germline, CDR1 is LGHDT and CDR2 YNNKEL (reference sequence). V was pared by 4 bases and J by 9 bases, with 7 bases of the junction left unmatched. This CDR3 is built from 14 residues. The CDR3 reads CASSRRAGARELFF. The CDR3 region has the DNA TGTGCCAGCAGCCGAAGAGCGGGGGCCCGGGAGCTGTTTTTT.

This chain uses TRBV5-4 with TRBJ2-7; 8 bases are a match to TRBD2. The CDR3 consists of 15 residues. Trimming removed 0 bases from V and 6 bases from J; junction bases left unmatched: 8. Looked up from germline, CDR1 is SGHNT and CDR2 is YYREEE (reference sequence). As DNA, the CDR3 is TGTGCCAGCAGCTTGGCGGGACTAGGTCGCGCCGAGCAGTACTTC. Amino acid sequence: CASSLAGLGRAEQYF. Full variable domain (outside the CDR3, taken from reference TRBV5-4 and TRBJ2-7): ETGVTQSPTHLIKTRGQQVTLRCSSQSGHNTVSWYQQALGQGPQFIFQYYREEENGRGNFPPRFSGLQFPNYSSELNVNALELDDSALYLCASSLAGLGRAEQYFGPGTRLTVT.

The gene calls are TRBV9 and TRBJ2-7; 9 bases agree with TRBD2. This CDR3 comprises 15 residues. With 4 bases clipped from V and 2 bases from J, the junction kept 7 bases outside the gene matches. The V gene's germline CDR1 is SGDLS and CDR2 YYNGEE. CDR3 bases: TGTGCCAGCAGCTCCGGGACTAGCAGCACCTACGAGCAGTACTTC. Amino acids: CASSSGTSSTYEQYF.

In DNA form, the CDR3 reads TGTGCCAGCAGCCCACGGAGTACTAGCGGGAGTTACGAGCAGTACTTC. This gives the protein CASSPRSTSGSYEQYF. The chain carries TRBV9 and TRBJ2-7, with 11 bases that match TRBD2. Germline V gene data show CDR1 as SGDLS and CDR2 as YYNGEE. The J segment lost 4 bases and the V segment lost 4 bases, leaving 10 bases of the junction unmatched. This CDR3 is 16 amino acids long.

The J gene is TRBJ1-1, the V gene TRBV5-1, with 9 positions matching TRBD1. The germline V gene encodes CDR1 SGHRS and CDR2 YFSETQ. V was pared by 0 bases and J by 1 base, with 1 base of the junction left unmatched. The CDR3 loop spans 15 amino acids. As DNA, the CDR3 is TGCGCCAGCAGCTTGGGGGGACAGGGGAACACTGAAGCTTTCTTT. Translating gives CASSLGGQGNTEAFF. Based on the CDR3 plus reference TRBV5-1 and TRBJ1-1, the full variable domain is KAGVTQTPRYLIKTRGQQVTLSCSPISGHRSVSWYQQTPGQGLQFLFEYFSETQRNKGNFPGRFSGRQFSNSRSEMNVSTLELGDSALYLCASSLGGQGNTEAFFGQGTRLTVV.

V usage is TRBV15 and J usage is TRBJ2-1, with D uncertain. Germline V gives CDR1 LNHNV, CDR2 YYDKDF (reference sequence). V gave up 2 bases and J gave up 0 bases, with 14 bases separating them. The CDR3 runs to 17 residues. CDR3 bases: TGTGCCACCAGCAGACACCCCCAGTTAAGCTCCTACAATGAGCAGTTCTTC. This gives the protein CATSRHPQLSSYNEQFF.

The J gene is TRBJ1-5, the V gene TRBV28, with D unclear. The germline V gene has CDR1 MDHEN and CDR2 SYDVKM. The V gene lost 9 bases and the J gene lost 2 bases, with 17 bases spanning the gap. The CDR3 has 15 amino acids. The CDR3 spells CASVDGVSGNQPQHF. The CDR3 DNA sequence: TGTGCCAGTGTCGACGGGGTGAGTGGCAATCAGCCCCAGCATTTT.

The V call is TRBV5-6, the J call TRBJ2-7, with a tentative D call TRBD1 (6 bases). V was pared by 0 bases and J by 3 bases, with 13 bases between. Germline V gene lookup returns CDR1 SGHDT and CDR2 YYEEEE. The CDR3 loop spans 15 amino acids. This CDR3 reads CASSLDGRGFYEQYF. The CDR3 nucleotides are TGTGCCAGCAGCTTGGATGGCAGGGGATTCTACGAGCAGTACTTC.

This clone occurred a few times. In DNA form, the CDR3 reads TGTGCCAGCAGTTTTCAAATAGCGGGAGCTCCCCCCCAAGAGACCCAGTACTTC. Protein: CASSFQIAGAPPQETQYF. The V call is TRBV28, the J call TRBJ2-5; TRBD2 aligns across 9 bases. This CDR3 has 18 residues. The V and J ends lost 3 bases and 1 base, in that order; junction bases with no gene match: 12. CDR1 and CDR2 from the germline V gene are MDHEN and SYDVKM.

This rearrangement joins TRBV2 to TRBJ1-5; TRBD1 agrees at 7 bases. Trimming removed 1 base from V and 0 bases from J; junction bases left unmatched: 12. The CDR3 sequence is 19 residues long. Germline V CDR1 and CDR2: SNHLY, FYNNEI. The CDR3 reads CASSEVGQVGWTSNQPQHF. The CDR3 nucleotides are TGTGCCAGCAGTGAAGTCGGACAGGTCGGATGGACTAGCAATCAGCCCCAGCATTTT. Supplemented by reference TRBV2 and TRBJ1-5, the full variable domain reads EPEVTQTPSHQVTQMGQEVILRCVPISNHLYFYWYRQILGQKVEFLVSFYNNEISEKSEIFDDQFSVERPDGSNFTLKIRSTKLEDSAMYFCASSEVGQVGWTSNQPQHFGDGTRLSIL.

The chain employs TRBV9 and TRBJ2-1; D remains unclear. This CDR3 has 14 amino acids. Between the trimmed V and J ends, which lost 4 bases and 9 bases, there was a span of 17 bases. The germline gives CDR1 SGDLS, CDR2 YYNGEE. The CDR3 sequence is CASSPRRGVGEQFF. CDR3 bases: TGTGCCAGCAGCCCCCGCAGAGGCGTGGGTGAGCAGTTCTTC.

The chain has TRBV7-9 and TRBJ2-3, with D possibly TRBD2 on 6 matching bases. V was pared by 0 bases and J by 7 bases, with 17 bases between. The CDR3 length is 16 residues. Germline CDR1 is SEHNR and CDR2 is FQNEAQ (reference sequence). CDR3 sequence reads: CASSLAEEGWKNTQYF. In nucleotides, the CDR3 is TGTGCCAGCAGCTTAGCGGAGGAGGGCTGGAAGAATACGCAGTATTTT.

In DNA, the CDR3 is TGTGCCAGTAGTATAGATGCACAAACACGGGGTTCATTGAATGAGCAGTTCTTC. Protein sequence: CASSIDAQTRGSLNEQFF. The rearrangement uses TRBV19 and TRBJ2-1; weak D call: TRBD2 (5 bases). V dropped 0 bases and J dropped 7 bases, with 22 bases sitting between them. Germline CDR1 reads LNHDA; CDR2 reads SQIVND (reference sequence). The CDR3 spans 18 residues.

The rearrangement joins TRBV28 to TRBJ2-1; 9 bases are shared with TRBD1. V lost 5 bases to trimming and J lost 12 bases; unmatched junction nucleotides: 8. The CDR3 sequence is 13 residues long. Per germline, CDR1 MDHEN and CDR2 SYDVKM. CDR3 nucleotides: TGTGCCAGCAGTCCCCGGGACAGGGCGGCGCAGTTCTTC. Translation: CASSPRDRAAQFF. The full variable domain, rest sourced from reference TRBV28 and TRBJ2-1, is DVKVTQSSRYLVKRTGEKVFLECVQDMDHENMFWYRQDPGLGLRLIYFSYDVKMKEKGDIPEGYSVSREKKERFSLILESASTNQTSMYLCASSPRDRAAQFFGPGTRLTVL.

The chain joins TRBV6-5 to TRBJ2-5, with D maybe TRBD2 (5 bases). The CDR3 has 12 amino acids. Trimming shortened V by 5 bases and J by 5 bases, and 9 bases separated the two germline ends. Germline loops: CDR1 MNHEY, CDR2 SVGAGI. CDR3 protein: CASSRLQETQYF. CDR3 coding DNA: TGTGCCAGCAGTAGACTACAGGAGACCCAGTACTTC.

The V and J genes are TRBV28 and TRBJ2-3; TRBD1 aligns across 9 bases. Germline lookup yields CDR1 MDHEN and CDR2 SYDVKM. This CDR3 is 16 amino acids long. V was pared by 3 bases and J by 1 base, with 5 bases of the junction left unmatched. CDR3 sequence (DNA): TGTGCCAGCAGTTTGGGACAGGGACAGCGCACAGATACGCAGTATTTT. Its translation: CASSLGQGQRTDTQYF. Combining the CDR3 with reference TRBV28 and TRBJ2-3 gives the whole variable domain DVKVTQSSRYLVKRTGEKVFLECVQDMDHENMFWYRQDPGLGLRLIYFSYDVKMKEKGDIPEGYSVSREKKERFSLILESASTNQTSMYLCASSLGQGQRTDTQYFGPGTRLTVL.

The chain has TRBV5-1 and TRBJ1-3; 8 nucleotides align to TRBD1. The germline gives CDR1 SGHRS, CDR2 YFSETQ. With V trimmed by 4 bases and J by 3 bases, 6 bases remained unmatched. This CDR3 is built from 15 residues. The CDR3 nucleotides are TGCGCCAGCAGCCAGGGACAGGCTTATGGAAACACCATATATTTT. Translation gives CASSQGQAYGNTIYF.

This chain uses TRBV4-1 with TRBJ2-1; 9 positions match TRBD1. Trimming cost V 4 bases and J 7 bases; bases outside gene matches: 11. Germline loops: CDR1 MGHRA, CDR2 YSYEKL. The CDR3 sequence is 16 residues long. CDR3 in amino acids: CASSPAGQGLGNEQFF. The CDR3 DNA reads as TGCGCCAGCAGCCCTGCCGGACAGGGGCTTGGAAATGAGCAGTTCTTC.

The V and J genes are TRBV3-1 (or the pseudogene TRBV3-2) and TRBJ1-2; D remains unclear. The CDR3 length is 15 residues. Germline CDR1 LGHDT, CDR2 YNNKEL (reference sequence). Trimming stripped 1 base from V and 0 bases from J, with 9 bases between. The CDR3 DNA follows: TGTGCCAGCAGCCAAGGGAGGGTTACTAACTATGGCTACACCTTC. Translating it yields CASSQGRVTNYGYTF.

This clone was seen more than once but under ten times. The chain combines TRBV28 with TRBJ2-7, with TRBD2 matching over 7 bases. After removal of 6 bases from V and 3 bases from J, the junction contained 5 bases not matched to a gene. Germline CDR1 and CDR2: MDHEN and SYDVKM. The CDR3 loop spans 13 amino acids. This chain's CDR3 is CASSLGGGYEQYF. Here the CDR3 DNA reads TGTGCCAGCAGCCTGGGGGGGGGCTACGAGCAGTACTTC.

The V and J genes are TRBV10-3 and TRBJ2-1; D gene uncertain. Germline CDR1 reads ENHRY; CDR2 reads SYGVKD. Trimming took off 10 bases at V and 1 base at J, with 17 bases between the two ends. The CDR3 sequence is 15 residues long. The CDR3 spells CATGVQPTSYNEQFF. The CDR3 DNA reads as TGTGCCACCGGAGTCCAACCAACTTCCTACAATGAGCAGTTCTTC.

The CDR3 reads CASGLSYSTDTQYF. CDR3 in DNA: TGTGCCAGCGGACTTAGCTACAGCACAGATACGCAGTATTTT. This chain joins TRBV27 and TRBJ2-3, with D possibly TRBD2 on 5 matching bases. V shed 8 bases and J shed 0 bases, with 12 bases lying between them. The CDR3 spans 14 residues. Germline CDR1 and CDR2: MNHEY and SMNVEV (reference sequence).

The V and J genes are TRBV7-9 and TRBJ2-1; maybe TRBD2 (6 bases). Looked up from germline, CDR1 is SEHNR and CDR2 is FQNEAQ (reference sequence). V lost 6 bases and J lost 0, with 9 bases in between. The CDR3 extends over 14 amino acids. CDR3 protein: CASRKEGSYNEQFF. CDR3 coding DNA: TGTGCCAGCAGGAAGGAGGGCTCCTACAATGAGCAGTTCTTC.

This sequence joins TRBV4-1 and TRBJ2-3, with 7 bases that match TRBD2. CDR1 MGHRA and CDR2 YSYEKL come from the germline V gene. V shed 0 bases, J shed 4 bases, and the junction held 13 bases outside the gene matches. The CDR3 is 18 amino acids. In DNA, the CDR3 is TGCGCCAGCAGCCAAGATGGTCTCCGCGGGAGTAGGGCAGATACGCAGTATTTT. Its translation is CASSQDGLRGSRADTQYF.